Listed below are T cell receptor beta chains from one sample, sequenced in a study of blood T cell repertoires in COVID-19. Generated by immunoSEQ multiplex PCR, the TCRdb table keeps only in-frame clones and is missing some. The sample records some 85,000 clones, roughly 87% being singletons. The specimen sequenced was peripheral blood. These TCRs come from a man between 50 and 59 years old with acute or convalescent COVID-19. The CDR3 runs from the conserved cysteine through the conserved F or W. The order of the fields is J gene, V gene, CDR3 protein.

>TRBJ2-6|TRBV10-3
CAITGGFLSGANVLTF
>TRBJ2-1|TRBV6-5
CASSFLQGQNEQFF
>TRBJ2-3|TRBV2
CASSADRITDTQYF
>TRBJ2-3|TRBV2
CASRRTGGRFTDTQYF
>TRBJ2-1|TRBV15
CATSRDRGYGQFF
>TRBJ2-6|TRBV28
CASSRGSSGANVLTF
>TRBJ1-2|TRBV29-1
CSVHRGVEGYTF
>TRBJ1-2|TRBV19
CASSPDTGVRYGYTF
>TRBJ1-1|TRBV14
CASSLTDRVEAFF
>TRBJ2-3|TRBV18
CASSSDTSAQYF
>TRBJ2-5|TRBV24-1
CATSDFRGGPRETQYF
>TRBJ2-5|TRBV5-1
CASKQTSDYQETQYF
>TRBJ2-5|TRBV14
CASSQENFGTQYF
>TRBJ2-2|TRBV7-2
CASSPTSGGYTGELFF
>TRBJ2-1|TRBV5-1
CASSLASGGRNEQFF
>TRBJ1-2|TRBV7-2
CASSLGSGTGTYGYTF
>TRBJ1-5|TRBV27
CASSAKIGGYNQPQHF
>TRBJ2-3|TRBV4-2
CASSQDRASGGPTADTQYF
>TRBJ2-2|TRBV7-2
CASSQRPATGELFF
>TRBJ2-5|TRBV3-1/TRBV3-2
CASSQDTVIQETQYF
>TRBJ1-2|TRBV27
CASTRQPNYGYTF
>TRBJ2-3|TRBV27
CASSLGAGGRYTRTDTQYF
>TRBJ2-7|TRBV5-1
CASSPAQGVYEQYF
>TRBJ2-5|TRBV5-1
CASSLVLGGRRETQYF
>TRBJ2-1|TRBV5-1
CASQWGGAAYNEQFF
>TRBJ1-6|TRBV5-4
CASRASGTHNSPLHF
>TRBJ2-1|TRBV27
CASSNLAGGRNEQFF
>TRBJ1-2|TRBV3-1/TRBV3-2
CASSPLTANYGYTF
>TRBJ2-1|TRBV15
CATSGGAGARVSNEQFF
>TRBJ2-1|TRBV19
CASSIERTGGINEQFF
>TRBJ1-5|TRBV5-5
CASSQDINSNQPQHF
>TRBJ2-1|TRBV4-1
CASSRLDYRYNEQFF
>TRBJ1-5|TRBV5-1
CASSLEAEVDSNQPQHF
>TRBJ2-5|TRBV6-6
CASSYSTGFQETQYF
>TRBJ1-2|TRBV5-6
CASSFTGGGGYTF
>TRBJ1-5|TRBV28
CASTRSTPPQHF
>TRBJ2-3|TRBV5-1
CASSLAAGVTDTQYF
>TRBJ1-1|TRBV5-1
CASSLPGNTEAFF
>TRBJ1-2|TRBV4-1
CASSPGHAGAEYRGYTF
>TRBJ2-7|TRBV19
CASAGQGAYEQYF
>TRBJ2-7|TRBV5-6
CASSRRASGGHEQYF
>TRBJ1-1|TRBV6-5
CASRGGRNTEAFF
>TRBJ1-2|TRBV5-6
CASSAITGGEGYTF
>TRBJ1-2|TRBV5-6
CASSLSWSYGYTF
>TRBJ1-1|TRBV7-9
CASSRSRGMETEAFF
>TRBJ2-1|TRBV9
CASSVAVEPIYNEQFF
>TRBJ1-6|TRBV30
CAWRNEATGNSPLHF
>TRBJ2-1|TRBV6-5
CASTRTAYNNEQFF
>TRBJ2-7|TRBV3-1/TRBV3-2
CASSTSVPSYEQYF
>TRBJ2-5|TRBV11-3
CASSPGTSGGRETQYF
>TRBJ1-4|TRBV2
CASSETGEQEKLFF
>TRBJ1-4|TRBV14
CASSQEEDRRRRKLFF